The text below deals with one T cell receptor (beta chain). The source of the sample is a study of blood T cell repertoires in COVID-19. Study-level background: PBMCs, B-cell-depleted T cells, or T cells provided the cDNA or gDNA that made up the material.

V was trimmed by 10 bases and J by 4 bases, leaving 16 bases between them. This CDR3 is 14 amino acids long. From germline, CDR1 is SEHNR and CDR2 FQNEAQ (reference sequence). Measured with immunoSEQ multiplex PCR; TCRdb has only the in-frame clones, and not every one. Seen here are 130,000 or so clones, almost 85% observed once, and the top ten hold approximately 1.5%. This sequence was found in a man in his sixties with acute or convalescent COVID-19. V gene TRBV7-9 combines with J gene TRBJ2-2; TRBD1 might be the D (6 bases). Specimen: peripheral blood. The CDR3 nucleotides are TGTGCCACCACCAACAGGGTTGGCACCGGGGAGCTGTTTTTT. Its translation is CATTNRVGTGELFF.